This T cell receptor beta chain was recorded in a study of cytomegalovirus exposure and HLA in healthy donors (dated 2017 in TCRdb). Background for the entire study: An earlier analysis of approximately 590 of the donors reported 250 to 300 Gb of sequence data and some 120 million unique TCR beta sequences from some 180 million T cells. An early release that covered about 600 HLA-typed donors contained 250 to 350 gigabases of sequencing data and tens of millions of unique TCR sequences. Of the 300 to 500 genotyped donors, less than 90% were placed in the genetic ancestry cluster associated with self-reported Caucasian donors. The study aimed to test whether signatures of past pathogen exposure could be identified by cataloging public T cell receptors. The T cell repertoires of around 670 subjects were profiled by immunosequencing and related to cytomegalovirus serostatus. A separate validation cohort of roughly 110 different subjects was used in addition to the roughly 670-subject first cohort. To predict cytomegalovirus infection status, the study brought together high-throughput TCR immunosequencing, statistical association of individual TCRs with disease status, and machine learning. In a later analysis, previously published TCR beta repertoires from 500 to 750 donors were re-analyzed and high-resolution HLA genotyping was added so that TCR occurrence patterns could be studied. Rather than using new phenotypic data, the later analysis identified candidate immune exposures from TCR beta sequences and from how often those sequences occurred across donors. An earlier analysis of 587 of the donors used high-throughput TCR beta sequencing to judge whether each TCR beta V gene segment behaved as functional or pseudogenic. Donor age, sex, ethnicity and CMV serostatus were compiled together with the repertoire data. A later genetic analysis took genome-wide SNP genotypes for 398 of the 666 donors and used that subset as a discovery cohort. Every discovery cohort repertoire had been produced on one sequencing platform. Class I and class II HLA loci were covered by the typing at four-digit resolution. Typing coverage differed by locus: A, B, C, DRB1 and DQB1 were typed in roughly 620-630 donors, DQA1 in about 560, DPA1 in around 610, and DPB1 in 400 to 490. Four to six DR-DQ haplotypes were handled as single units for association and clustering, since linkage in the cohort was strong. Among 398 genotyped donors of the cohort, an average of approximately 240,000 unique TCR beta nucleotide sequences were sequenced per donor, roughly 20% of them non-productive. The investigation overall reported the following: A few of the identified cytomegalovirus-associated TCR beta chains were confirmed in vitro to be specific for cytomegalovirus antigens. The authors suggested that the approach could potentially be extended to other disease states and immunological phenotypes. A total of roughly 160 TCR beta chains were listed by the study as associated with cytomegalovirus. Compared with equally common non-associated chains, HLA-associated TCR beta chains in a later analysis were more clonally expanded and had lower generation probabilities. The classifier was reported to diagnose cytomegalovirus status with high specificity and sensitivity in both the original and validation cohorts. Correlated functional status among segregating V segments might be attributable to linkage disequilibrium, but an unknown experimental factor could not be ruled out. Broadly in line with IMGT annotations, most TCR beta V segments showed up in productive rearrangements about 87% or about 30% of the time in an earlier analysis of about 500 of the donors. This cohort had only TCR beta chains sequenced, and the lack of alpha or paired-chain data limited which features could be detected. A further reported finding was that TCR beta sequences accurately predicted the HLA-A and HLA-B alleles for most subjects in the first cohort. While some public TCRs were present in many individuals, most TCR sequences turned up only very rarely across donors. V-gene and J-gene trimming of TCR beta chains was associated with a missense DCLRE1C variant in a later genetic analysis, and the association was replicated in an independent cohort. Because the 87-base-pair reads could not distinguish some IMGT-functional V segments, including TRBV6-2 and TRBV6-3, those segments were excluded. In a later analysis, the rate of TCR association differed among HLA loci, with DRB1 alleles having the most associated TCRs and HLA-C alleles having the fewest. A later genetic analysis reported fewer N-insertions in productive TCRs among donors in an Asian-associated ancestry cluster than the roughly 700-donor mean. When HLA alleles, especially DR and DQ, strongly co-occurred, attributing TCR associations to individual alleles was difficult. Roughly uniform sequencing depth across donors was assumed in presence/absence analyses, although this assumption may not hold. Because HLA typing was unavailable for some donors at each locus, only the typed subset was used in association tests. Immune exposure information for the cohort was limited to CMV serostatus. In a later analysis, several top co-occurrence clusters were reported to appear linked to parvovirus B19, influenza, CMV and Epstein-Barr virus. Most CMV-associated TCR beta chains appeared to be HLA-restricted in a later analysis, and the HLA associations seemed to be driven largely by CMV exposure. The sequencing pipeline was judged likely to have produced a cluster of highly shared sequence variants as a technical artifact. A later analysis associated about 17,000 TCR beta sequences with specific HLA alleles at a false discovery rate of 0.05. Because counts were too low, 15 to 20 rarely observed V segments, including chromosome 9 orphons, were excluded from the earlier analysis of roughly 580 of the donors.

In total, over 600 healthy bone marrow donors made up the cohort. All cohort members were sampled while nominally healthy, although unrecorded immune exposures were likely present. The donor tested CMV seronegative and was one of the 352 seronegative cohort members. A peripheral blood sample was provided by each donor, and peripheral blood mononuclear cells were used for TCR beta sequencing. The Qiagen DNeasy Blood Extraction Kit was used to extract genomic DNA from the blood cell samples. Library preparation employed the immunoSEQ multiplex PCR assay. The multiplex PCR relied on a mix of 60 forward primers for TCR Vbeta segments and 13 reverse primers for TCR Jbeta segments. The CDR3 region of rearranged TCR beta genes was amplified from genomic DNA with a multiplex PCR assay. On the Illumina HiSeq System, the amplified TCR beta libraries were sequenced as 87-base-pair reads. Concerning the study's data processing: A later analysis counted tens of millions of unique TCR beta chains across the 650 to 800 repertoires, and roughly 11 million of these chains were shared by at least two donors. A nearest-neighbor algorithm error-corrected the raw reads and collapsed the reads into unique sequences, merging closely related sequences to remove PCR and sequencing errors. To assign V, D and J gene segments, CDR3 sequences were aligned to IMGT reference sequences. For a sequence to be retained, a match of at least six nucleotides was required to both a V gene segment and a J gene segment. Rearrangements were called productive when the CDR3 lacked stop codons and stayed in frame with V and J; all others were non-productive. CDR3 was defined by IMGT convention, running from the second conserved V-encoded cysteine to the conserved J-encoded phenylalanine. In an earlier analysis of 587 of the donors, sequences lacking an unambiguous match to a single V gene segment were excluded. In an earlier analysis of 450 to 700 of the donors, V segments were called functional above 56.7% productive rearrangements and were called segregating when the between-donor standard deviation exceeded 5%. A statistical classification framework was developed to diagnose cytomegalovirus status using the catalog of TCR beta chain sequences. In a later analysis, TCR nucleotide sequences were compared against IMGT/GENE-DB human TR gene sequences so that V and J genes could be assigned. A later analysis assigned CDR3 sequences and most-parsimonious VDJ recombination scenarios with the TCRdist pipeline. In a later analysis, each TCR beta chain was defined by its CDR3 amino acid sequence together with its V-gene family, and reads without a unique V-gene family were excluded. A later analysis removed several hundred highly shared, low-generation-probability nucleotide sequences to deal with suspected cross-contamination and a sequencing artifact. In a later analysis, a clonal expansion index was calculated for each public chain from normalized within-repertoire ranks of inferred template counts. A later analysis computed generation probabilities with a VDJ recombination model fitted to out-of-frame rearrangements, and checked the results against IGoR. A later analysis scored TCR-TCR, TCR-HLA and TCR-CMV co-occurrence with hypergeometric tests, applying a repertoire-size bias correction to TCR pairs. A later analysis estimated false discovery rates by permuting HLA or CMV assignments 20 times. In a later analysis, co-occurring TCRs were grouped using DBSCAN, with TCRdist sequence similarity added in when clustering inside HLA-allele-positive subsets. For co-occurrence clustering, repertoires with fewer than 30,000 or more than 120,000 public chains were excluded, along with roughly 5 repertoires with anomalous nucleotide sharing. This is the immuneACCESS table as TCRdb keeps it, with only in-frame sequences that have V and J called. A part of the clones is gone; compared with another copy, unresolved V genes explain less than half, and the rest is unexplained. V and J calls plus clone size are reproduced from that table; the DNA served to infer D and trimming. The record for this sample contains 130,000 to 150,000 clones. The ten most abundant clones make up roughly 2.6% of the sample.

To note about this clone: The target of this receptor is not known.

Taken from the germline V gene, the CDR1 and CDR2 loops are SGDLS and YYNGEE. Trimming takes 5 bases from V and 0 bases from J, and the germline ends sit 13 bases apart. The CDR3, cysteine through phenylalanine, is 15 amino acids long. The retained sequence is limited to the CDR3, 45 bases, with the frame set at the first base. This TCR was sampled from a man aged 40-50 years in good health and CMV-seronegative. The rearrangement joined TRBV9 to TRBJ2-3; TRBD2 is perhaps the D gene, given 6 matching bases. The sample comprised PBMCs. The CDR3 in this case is CASSALASSTDTQYF. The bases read TGTGCCAGCAGTGCCCTAGCGTCTAGCACAGATACGCAGTATTTT.